What follows are 23 T cell receptor beta chains derived from one specimen sequenced in a study of identifying expanded T cells in peripheral blood. TCRdb's copy holds only in-frame clones and misses some; the assay was immunoSEQ multiplex PCR. The table has 70,000 to 100,000 clones, 75% to 90% seen once. The sequenced sample consisted of blood. These receptors were collected from a person aged 18 to 69 in good health.

The V gene is TRBV7-8, the J gene TRBJ1-3; D not resolved. The CDR3 extends over 21 amino acids. V was pared by 1 base and J by 0 bases, with 25 bases between. Germline loops: CDR1 SGHVS, CDR2 FQNEAQ. Here the CDR3 DNA reads TGTGCCAGCAGCTTAGTTTCGGTGGTCTGGCCAGACCGAGACTCTGGAAACACCATATATTTT. Translating it yields CASSLVSVVWPDRDSGNTIYF. The full variable domain, rest sourced from reference TRBV7-8 and TRBJ1-3, is GAGVSQSPRYKVAKRGQDVALRCDPISGHVSLFWYQQALGQGPEFLTYFQNEAQLDKSGLPSDRFFAERPEGSVSTLKIQRTQQEDSAVYLCASSLVSVVWPDRDSGNTIYFGEGSWLTVV.

V usage is TRBV5-5 and J usage is TRBJ1-1; D gene unclear. The CDR3 has 15 amino acids. Trimming stripped 0 bases from V and 1 base from J, with 10 bases between. Germline V gives CDR1 SGHKS, CDR2 YYEKEE (reference sequence). CDR3 residues: CASSLVLGTNTEAFF. The DNA for the CDR3 is TGTGCCAGCAGCTTGGTGCTGGGCACGAACACTGAAGCTTTCTTT.

This clone was recorded a few times. The rearrangement joins TRBV21-1 to TRBJ1-2. TRBV21-1 is noted as a pseudogene. This CDR3 region has 14 residues. The CDR3 is CASSKGGLRYGYTF. CDR3 bases: TGTGCCAGCAGCAAAGGGGGGTTAAGGTATGGCTACACCTTC.

In DNA form, the CDR3 reads TGTGCCAGCAGCCTCCAGACCGGGGGAAGGTCCTACAATGAGCAGTTCTTC. This codes for CASSLQTGGRSYNEQFF. J is TRBJ2-1 and V is TRBV7-8; maybe TRBD2 (6 bases). V lost 5 bases and J 1 base, leaving 18 bases between the germline ends. Per germline, CDR1 SGHVS and CDR2 FQNEAQ. The CDR3 consists of 17 residues.

This clone was observed once. This chain joins TRBV7-2 and TRBJ2-3, with unresolved D. Germline CDR1 reads SGHTA; CDR2 reads FQGNSA. The CDR3 loop spans 15 amino acids. V gave up 5 bases and J gave up 2 bases, with 14 bases separating them. This CDR3 reads CASSQPTQYTDTQYF. The DNA of the CDR3 is TGTGCCAGCAGCCAGCCAACACAGTACACAGATACGCAGTATTTT.

The chain recombines TRBV18 with TRBJ1-1; D possibly corresponds to TRBD1 (5 bases). The germline V and J ends were trimmed by 5 bases and 1 base, with 8 bases remaining between them. The CDR3 covers 13 residues. Germline-derived CDR1 and CDR2 are KGHSH and LQKENI. CDR3 sequence (DNA): TGTGCCAGCTCAGACGGGGGGAACACTGAAGCTTTCTTT. Its translation: CASSDGGNTEAFF.

CDR3 sequence: CASSEQGQSNYEQYF. CDR3 DNA: TGTGCCAGCAGCGAACAGGGACAGTCTAACTACGAGCAGTACTTC. The chain combines TRBV7-2 with TRBJ2-7, with TRBD1 matching 7 bases. V was clipped by 5 bases and J by 3 bases; unmatched bases: 10. The germline V gene has CDR1 SGHTA and CDR2 FQGNSA. The CDR3 runs to 15 residues. Supplemented by reference TRBV7-2 and TRBJ2-7, the full variable domain reads GAGVSQSPSNKVTEKGKDVELRCDPISGHTALYWYRQSLGQGLEFLIYFQGNSAPDKSGLPSDRFSAERTGGSVSTLTIQRTQQEDSAVYLCASSEQGQSNYEQYFGPGTRLTVT.

The V call is TRBV19, the J call TRBJ1-5; perhaps TRBD1 as D (5 bases). The germline V and J ends were trimmed by 0 bases and 5 bases, with 14 bases remaining between them. CDR1 is LNHDA, CDR2 SQIVND, per germline (reference sequence). The CDR3 contains 16 residues. The CDR3 region has the DNA TGTGCCAGTAGTATAGAGGGACCCCTTCCGTATCAGCCCCAGCATTTT. It is translated as CASSIEGPLPYQPQHF.

The J gene is TRBJ1-6, the V gene TRBV7-8, with D unclear. V was clipped by 5 bases and J by 7 bases, with 21 bases between them. The CDR3 loop spans 17 amino acids. CDR1 and CDR2 from the germline V gene are SGHVS and FQNEAQ. CDR3 in amino acids: CASSQYGPTYRNSPLHF. The DNA for the CDR3 is TGTGCCAGCAGCCAGTATGGTCCGACTTATAGGAATTCACCCCTCCACTTT.

The chain combines TRBV19 with TRBJ1-1; 10 nucleotides line up with TRBD1. V lost 9 bases, J lost 1 base, and 5 bases stayed unmatched. Germline CDR1 LNHDA, CDR2 SQIVND (reference sequence). This CDR3 region has 14 residues. CDR3 bases: TGTGCCAGCGGGACAGGGGAGGGGAACACTGAAGCTTTCTTT. Protein: CASGTGEGNTEAFF.

The chain employs TRBV11-3 and TRBJ1-1; tentative D call: TRBD1 (5 bases). The CDR3 totals 12 residues. Trimming left V 0 bases short and J 8 bases short, with 7 bases between. Germline assignment: CDR1 SGHNT and CDR2 YENEEA. CDR3 in DNA: TGTGCCAGCAGCTTAGATTGGGGGGAAGCTTTCTTT. It encodes CASSLDWGEAFF.

J is TRBJ2-7 and V is TRBV15; D call uncertain. The length of the CDR3 is 13 residues. The germline V and J ends were trimmed by 1 base and 6 bases, with 10 bases remaining between them. Germline V CDR1 and CDR2: LNHNV, YYDKDF (reference sequence). The CDR3 sequence is CATSRAWVTEQYF. The DNA for the CDR3 is TGTGCCACCAGCAGAGCGTGGGTGACCGAGCAGTACTTC.

The chain has TRBV28 and TRBJ1-5, with D perhaps matching TRBD1 (6 bases). The CDR3 has 12 amino acids. Germline loops: CDR1 MDHEN, CDR2 SYDVKM. With 7 bases removed from V and 5 bases from J, the gap between germline ends came to 9 bases. CDR3 residues: CASNRVYQPQHF. DNA of the CDR3: TGTGCCAGCAACAGGGTTTATCAGCCCCAGCATTTT.

This clone turned up a few times. The chain couples TRBV7-2 to TRBJ1-4; the D is unclear. CDR1 and CDR2 from the germline V gene are SGHTA and FQGNSA. The V end lost 2 bases, the J end lost 8 bases, and 9 bases lay between the germline ends. The CDR3 covers 13 residues. The CDR3 DNA sequence: TGTGCCAGCAGCTTATGGGGTTGGGAAAAACTGTTTTTT. As protein: CASSLWGWEKLFF.

CDR3 region: CASSLASQEKLFF. The CDR3 DNA follows: TGTGCCAGCAGCTTAGCGTCCCAGGAAAAACTGTTTTTT. The chain links TRBV11-2 to TRBJ1-4; D is unclear. The CDR3 spans 13 residues. The V end was cut by 1 base, the J end by 8 bases, with 8 bases between. The germline gives CDR1 SGHAT, CDR2 FQNNGV. Based on the CDR3 plus reference TRBV11-2 and TRBJ1-4, the full variable domain is EAGVAQSPRYKIIEKRQSVAFWCNPISGHATLYWYQQILGQGPKLLIQFQNNGVVDDSQLPKDRFSAERLKGVDSTLKIQPAKLEDSAVYLCASSLASQEKLFFGSGTQLSVL.

V is TRBV7-7 and J is TRBJ2-1, with D perhaps matching TRBD1 (7 bases). The germline V and J ends were trimmed by 3 bases and 0 bases, with 21 bases remaining between them. Looked up from germline, CDR1 is SSHAT and CDR2 is FNYEAQ (reference sequence). The CDR3 is 19 residues long. The CDR3 loop is CASSLPPRQGLGSYNEQFF. The DNA of the CDR3 is TGTGCCAGCAGCTTGCCGCCAAGACAGGGACTGGGCTCCTACAATGAGCAGTTCTTC.

In nucleotides, the CDR3 is TGTGCCAGCAGCTTGCCAACAGATACGCAGTATTTT. Translated: CASSLPTDTQYF. J is TRBJ2-3 and V is TRBV5-6, with D uncertain. CDR3 size: 12 residues. Germline CDR1 and CDR2: SGHDT and YYEEEE. Trimming took off 1 base at V and 3 bases at J, with 3 bases between the two ends. Based on the CDR3 plus reference TRBV5-6 and TRBJ2-3, the full variable domain is DAGVTQSPTHLIKTRGQQVTLRCSPKSGHDTVSWYQQALGQGPQFIFQYYEEEERQRGNFPDRFSGHQFPNYSSELNVNALLLGDSALYLCASSLPTDTQYFGPGTRLTVL.

This clone was observed once. The rearrangement uses TRBV2 and TRBJ2-1; TRBD2 is a possible D gene (5 bases). Germline CDR1 and CDR2: SNHLY and FYNNEI. The CDR3 sequence is 12 residues long. With 7 bases removed from V and 10 bases from J, the gap between germline ends came to 14 bases. The CDR3 sequence: CASTRGLQEQFF. DNA for the CDR3: TGTGCCAGCACGCGAGGGTTGCAGGAGCAGTTCTTC.

The CDR3 loop reads CASSTPGISGPYGYTF. As DNA, the CDR3 is TGTGCCAGCAGTACACCAGGGATCTCAGGACCCTATGGCTACACCTTC. This rearrangement joins TRBV28 to TRBJ1-2, with D perhaps TRBD1 (5 bases). Germline lookup yields CDR1 MDHEN and CDR2 SYDVKM. This CDR3 spans 16 amino acids. Trimming left V 5 bases short and J 4 bases short, with 20 bases between.

Written as DNA, the CDR3 is TGTGCCAGCAGCTGGACCACCTTTTACACTGAAGCTTTCTTT. Encoded protein: CASSWTTFYTEAFF. The chain uses TRBV7-8 and TRBJ1-1, with D uncertain. This CDR3 comprises 14 residues. Germline loops: CDR1 SGHVS, CDR2 FQNEAQ. V shed 4 bases and J shed 3 bases, with 12 bases lying between them.

J is TRBJ1-2 and V is TRBV9, with a tentative D call TRBD1 (5 bases). In germline, CDR1 is SGDLS, CDR2 YYNGEE. CDR3 size: 15 residues. The V and J ends lost 4 bases and 4 bases respectively, with 17 bases between them. CDR3 region: CASSRLEGAFYGYTF. In DNA form, the CDR3 reads TGTGCCAGCAGCCGCCTGGAAGGGGCCTTCTATGGCTACACCTTC.

This sequence joins TRBV7-6 and TRBJ1-4, with 8 bases identical to TRBD1. V shed 5 bases, J shed 5 bases, and the junction held 10 bases outside the gene matches. The CDR3 has 16 amino acids. Germline lookup yields CDR1 SGHVS and CDR2 FNYEAQ. CDR3 residues: CASSTLDRASNEKLFF. CDR3 DNA: TGTGCCAGCAGCACTCTGGACAGGGCGTCAAATGAAAAACTGTTTTTT.

The chain uses TRBV30 and TRBJ1-6; TRBD1 might be the D (5 bases). V was clipped by 4 bases and J by 9 bases, with 16 bases between them. Germline V gene lookup returns CDR1 GTSNPN and CDR2 SVGIG (reference sequence). The CDR3 runs 14 residues. CDR3 coding DNA: TGTGCCTGGATGCTAAATACGGGGGTTTCACCCCTCCACTTT. Protein sequence: CAWMLNTGVSPLHF.